Listed here are 5 T cell receptor beta chains from one sample, sequenced in a study of vaccination and CD4 T cells after COVID-19 (dated 2022 in TCRdb). Interpreted using the paper, the treatment or condition label stands for: roughly 10-day PBMC culture with coronavirus spike peptide pools or control peptides (ViraFEST assay). No antigens are known for them. Library generation was performed with PCR. Sequencing relied on an Illumina iSeq 100. DNA from cultured CD4+ T cells underwent TCR sequencing with the Oncomine TCR Beta short-read assay at the Johns Hopkins FTIC core. TCRdb ran its own pipeline on the public reads, namely fastp trimming at Q25 and MiXCR clone calling, and kept in-frame beta chains. Merged by CDR3 protein, the rows form single entries marked with the most common genes and DNA. In all, the sample holds approximately 15,000 distinct CDR3 sequences, and around a third of those were seen once. The ten largest clones take up 17% of the sample.

Sequencing input: cultured CD4+ T cells from blood. The receptors stem from a human donor with COVID-19.

CDR3 protein: CSAEEMGAGGYTF. CDR3 nucleotides: TGCAGTGCTGAAGAGATGGGCGCCGGCGGCTACACCTTC. The chain carries TRBV20-1 and TRBJ1-2; no definite D call. The CDR3 extends over 13 amino acids. The V end was cut by 5 bases, the J end by 8 bases, with 18 bases between. Germline values: CDR1 DFQATT, CDR2 SNEGSKA (reference sequence).

This clonotype was seen more than once but under ten times. This rearrangement joins TRBV28 to TRBJ1-5; maybe TRBD1 (5 bases). The V gene lost 2 bases and the J gene lost 4 bases, with 12 bases spanning the gap. CDR3 size: 15 residues. The germline CDR1 and CDR2 sequences are MDHEN and SYDVKM. The CDR3 nucleotides are TGTGCCAGCAGTTTAGGGGCAGGGATAAATCAGCCCCAGCATTTT. It specifies CASSLGAGINQPQHF.

The chain couples TRBV20-1 to TRBJ2-7; possibly TRBD1 or TRBD2 for D (5 bases each). The germline gives CDR1 DFQATT, CDR2 SNEGSKA (reference sequence). There are 11 residues in the CDR3. Trimming took 3 bases from V and 6 from J, leaving 9 bases between them. CDR3 region: CSASEGREQYF. DNA for the CDR3: TGCAGTGCTAGTGAGGGGCGCGAGCAGTACTTC.

The chain employs TRBV4-3 and TRBJ2-7, with a tentative D call TRBD1 (5 bases). The V end lost 0 bases, the J end lost 4 bases, and 7 bases lay between the germline ends. This CDR3 comprises 13 residues. CDR1 LGHNA and CDR2 YSLEER come from the germline V gene. This CDR3 reads CASSQESGYEQYF. DNA for the CDR3: TGCGCCAGCAGCCAAGAATCAGGGTACGAGCAGTACTTC.

This chain joins TRBV12-3 or TRBV12-4 and TRBJ1-2; D perhaps matches TRBD1 (5 bases). Between the trimmed V and J ends, which lost 1 base and 9 bases, there was a span of 12 bases. The CDR3 spans 13 residues. The CDR3 protein is CASSLGQGVSYTF. CDR3 DNA: TGTGCCAGCAGTTTAGGCCAGGGCGTGAGCTACACCTTC.